A selection of T cell receptor beta chains follows, all from one sample in a study of cytomegalovirus exposure and HLA in healthy donors. Here immunoSEQ multiplex PCR was the method, and the copy in TCRdb shows in-frame clones only, minus some. The sample consists of about 360,000 clones, about nine tenths of them appearing once. Sequencing was carried out using PBMCs. These receptors were obtained from a woman younger than 30 in good health and CMV-seronegative. The conserved cysteine and the conserved F or W are not part of the CDR3 here. Clone size is stated in some rows and not others, as once, few, many or a class when expanded.

CDR3	V	size	J
ASSIPGGYNEQF	TRBV4-1	NA	TRBJ2-1
ASSLRGDQPQH	TRBV27	NA	TRBJ1-5
ASSLAWGTVGTEAF	TRBV7-9	few	TRBJ1-1
AISESYIAGEANEQF	TRBV10-3	NA	TRBJ2-1
ASSIDHRVAGELF	TRBV19	few	TRBJ2-2
ASSLSRTGGGGELF	TRBV27	few	TRBJ2-2
ASSLSVAYEQY	TRBV4-1	NA	TRBJ2-7
ASSSGDRHSGNTIY	TRBV27	once	TRBJ1-3
ASSFSEGLAVTYNEQF	TRBV12-1	NA	TRBJ2-1
ASSLIVHEQY	TRBV7-9	NA	TRBJ2-7
ASSFGQKETQY	TRBV7-6	few	TRBJ2-5
ASFGLAGGNYEQY	TRBV6-5	once	TRBJ2-7
ASSLDGATEAF	TRBV5-6	NA	TRBJ1-1
ASSLWGLAGEKETQY	TRBV27	NA	TRBJ2-5
ASSPGANEKLF	TRBV2	NA	TRBJ1-4
ASRRQGAFGNTIY	TRBV6-5	NA	TRBJ1-3
ASSIDLQGEDEQY	TRBV19	few	TRBJ2-7
ASSPTSSGAGELF	TRBV19	NA	TRBJ2-2
ASSSREQGSTEAF	TRBV4-2	NA	TRBJ1-1
ASTRGGAGANVLT	TRBV2	NA	TRBJ2-6
ASSLRGSFT	TRBV7-9	NA	TRBJ1-2
ASRRNLGTLSYGYT	TRBV2	NA	TRBJ1-2
ASSGRPSTEGTSGANVLT	TRBV2	once	TRBJ2-6
ASSSHGGSTEAF	TRBV19	NA	TRBJ1-1
ASSRSGSSNTEAF	TRBV19	NA	TRBJ1-1
ASSRTFAGYTGELF	TRBV4-1	few	TRBJ2-2
AISDPGQAPGELF	TRBV10-3	NA	TRBJ2-2
ASSLVRYEQY	TRBV7-9	NA	TRBJ2-7